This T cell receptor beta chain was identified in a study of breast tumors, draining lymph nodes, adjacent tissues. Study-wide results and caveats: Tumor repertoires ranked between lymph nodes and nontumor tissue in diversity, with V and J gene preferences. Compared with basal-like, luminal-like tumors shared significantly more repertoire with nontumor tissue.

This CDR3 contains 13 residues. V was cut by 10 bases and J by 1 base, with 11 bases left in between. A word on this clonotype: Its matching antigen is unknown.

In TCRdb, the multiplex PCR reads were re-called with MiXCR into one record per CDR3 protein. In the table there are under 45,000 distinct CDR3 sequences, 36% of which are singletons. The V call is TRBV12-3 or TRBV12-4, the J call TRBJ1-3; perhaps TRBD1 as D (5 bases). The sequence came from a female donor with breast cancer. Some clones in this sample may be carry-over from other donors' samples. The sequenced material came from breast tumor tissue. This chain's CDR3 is CANRSGSGNTIYF. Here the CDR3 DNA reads TGTGCCAACAGGTCAGGTTCTGGAAACACCATATATTTT.